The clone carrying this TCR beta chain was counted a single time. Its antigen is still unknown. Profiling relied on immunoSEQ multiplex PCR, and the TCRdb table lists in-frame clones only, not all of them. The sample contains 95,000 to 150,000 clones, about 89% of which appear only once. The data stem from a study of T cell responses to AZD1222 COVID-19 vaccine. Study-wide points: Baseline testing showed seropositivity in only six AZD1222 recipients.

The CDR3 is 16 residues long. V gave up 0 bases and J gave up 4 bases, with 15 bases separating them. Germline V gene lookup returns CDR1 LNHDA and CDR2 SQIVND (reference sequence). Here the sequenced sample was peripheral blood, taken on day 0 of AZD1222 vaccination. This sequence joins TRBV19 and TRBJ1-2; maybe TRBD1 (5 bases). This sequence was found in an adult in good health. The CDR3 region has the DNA TGTGCCAGTAGTATAGATTTGCTCCGACAGATCTATGGCTACACCTTC. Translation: CASSIDLLRQIYGYTF.